The TCR beta chain described here comes from a study of control samples from healthy donors and cancer patients. The CDR3 sequence is 20 residues long. Germline CDR1 and CDR2: KGHDR and SFDVKD. With 1 base clipped from V and 5 bases from J, the junction kept 17 bases outside the gene matches. TCRdb's table, derived via immunoSEQ multiplex PCR, lists solely in-frame clones and lacks some. The table includes 52,000 or so clones, around 95% detected once. The TCR sequence derives from a man aged 25 to 45 in good health. The rearrangement joins TRBV24-1 to TRBJ2-5, with TRBD1 matching over 11 bases. The source material was blood. CDR3 sequence (DNA): TGTGCCACCAGTGATTTCAGGGGACAGGGGGTACCCATGATCTCGGAGACCCAGTACTTC. This codes for CATSDFRGQGVPMISETQYF.